A single sample is the source of the 10 T cell receptor beta chains below, sequenced in a study of blood T cells in healthy people across ages. A sample-barcoded 5' primer and a J-beta primer mix were used in a second PCR of roughly 6 to 12 cycles. One entry per CDR3 protein, called by TCRdb with MiXCR from the 5' RACE reads. Of about 780,000 distinct CDR3 sequences listed, around half were seen once; the top ten hold 15% to 20%. The sample taken for sequencing was blood. These TCRs come from a man older than 75 in good health.

In nucleotides, the CDR3 is TGCAGTGCTAGGAAAGCGGATTTCTTAAATGACGAGCAGTACTTC. Translating gives CSARKADFLNDEQYF. This chain links TRBV20-1 with TRBJ2-5; a possible D gene is TRBD2 (5 bases). Gene TRBJ2-7 matches the end of the DNA better, so the J call may be wrong. This CDR3 contains 15 residues. Germline-derived CDR1 and CDR2 are DFQATT and SNEGSKA (reference sequence).

V gene TRBV6-1 combines with J gene TRBJ2-5; D might be TRBD1 (5 bases). The CDR3 contains 15 residues. V lost 5 bases to trimming and J lost 5 bases, with 18 bases between them. Germline loops: CDR1 MNHNS, CDR2 SASEGT. The CDR3: CASSSQGQGWETQYF. In DNA form, the CDR3 reads TGTGCCAGCAGTTCCCAAGGTCAGGGATGGGAGACCCAGTACTTC.

This chain links TRBV7-9 with TRBJ2-2; TRBD2 aligns across 9 bases. The CDR3 loop spans 17 amino acids. CDR1 SEHNR and CDR2 FQNEAQ come from the germline V gene (reference sequence). J gave up 4 bases and V 5 bases, and 11 bases lay outside the gene matches. CDR3 loop: CASSPGLTSGLTGELFF. The CDR3 coding sequence is TGTGCCAGCAGCCCCGGACTGACTAGCGGTCTCACCGGGGAGCTGTTTTTT.

This clonotype was observed many times. The CDR3 region has the DNA TGCAGCGTTTTCGGACAGGGAAATACCTATGGCTACACCTTC. It translates to CSVFGQGNTYGYTF. This chain connects TRBV29-1 to TRBJ1-2; 8 bases match TRBD1. Germline CDR1 is SQVTM and CDR2 is ANQGSEA. The CDR3 totals 14 residues. The trim removed 5 bases at V and 4 bases at J, leaving 9 bases unmatched.

The chain has TRBV12-3 or TRBV12-4 and TRBJ2-1, with 7 bases aligning to TRBD2. The end of the DNA fits TRBJ2-7 better, so the J call may be wrong. The CDR3 sequence is 15 residues long. CDR3 nucleotides: TGTGCCAGCAGTTTAGGCGGGGGATTATACAATGAGCAGTACTTC. It yields the protein CASSLGGGLYNEQYF.

Here the CDR3 reads CASSLGFGRTGGTEAFF. CDR3 DNA: TGTGCCAGCAGCTTAGGGTTCGGCCGGACAGGGGGCACTGAAGCTTTCTTT. The rearrangement joins TRBV7-3 to TRBJ1-1, with TRBD1 identical over 10 bases. The germline V gene encodes CDR1 SGHTA and CDR2 FQGTGA. J lost 4 bases, V lost 2 bases, and 10 bases had no gene match. This CDR3 is built from 17 residues. Using reference TRBV7-3 and TRBJ1-1 for the parts outside the CDR3, the full variable domain is GAGVSQTPSNKVTEKGKYVELRCDPISGHTALYWYRQSLGQGPEFLIYFQGTGAADDSGLPNDRFFAVRPEGSVSTLKIQRTERGDSAVYLCASSLGFGRTGGTEAFFGQGTRLTVV.

This clonotype was seen more than once but under ten times. The chain links TRBV12-3 or TRBV12-4 to TRBJ2-2; 8 bases match TRBD2. The CDR3 runs 18 residues. Trimming cost V 2 bases and J 0 bases; bases outside gene matches: 8. The CDR3 DNA reads as TGTGCCAGCAGTTTAACCCTATCGCGGGGGGCGAACACCGGGGAGCTGTTTTTT. It translates to CASSLTLSRGANTGELFF.

This clonotype was detected a few times. The V call is TRBV20-1, the J call TRBJ1-2; possible D gene TRBD1, 5 bases. This CDR3 contains 13 residues. Germline V lookup: CDR1 DFQATT, CDR2 SNEGSKA (reference sequence). V lost 5 bases to trimming and J lost 2 bases, with 12 bases between them. CDR3 nucleotides: TGCAGTGCTCCTGCGACAGCGAACTATGGCTACACCTTC. Translated, it gives CSAPATANYGYTF.

CDR3 protein: CSASSGRASEETQYF. The CDR3 coding sequence is TGCAGTGCTAGTAGCGGGAGGGCCTCGGAGGAGACCCAGTACTTC. This chain uses TRBV20-1 with TRBJ2-5, with 11 bases identical to TRBD2. Per the germline V gene, CDR1 is DFQATT and CDR2 is SNEGSKA (reference sequence). Trimming at V came to 3 bases and at J to 5 bases, leaving 8 bases not matched to a gene. CDR3 length: 15 amino acids.

In its sample, this clonotype was seen many times. J is TRBJ2-7 and V is TRBV20-1; TRBD2 agrees at 10 bases. The CDR3 runs 13 residues. Germline CDR1 is DFQATT and CDR2 is SNEGSKA (reference sequence). This CDR3 reads CSASSGGSYEQYF. The CDR3 region has the DNA TGCAGCGCTTCTAGCGGGGGCTCCTACGAGCAGTACTTC.